Shown below are 32 T cell receptor beta chains from a single sample sequenced in a study of cytomegalovirus exposure and HLA in healthy donors. PCR primers comprised 60 Vbeta and 13 Jbeta primers. Some clones are missing from TCRdb's copy, which holds only in-frame ones; the method was immunoSEQ multiplex PCR. The sample lists around 170,000 clones, around 85% occurring once. Sequencing was performed on PBMCs. These receptors all come from a man aged 45-65 years in good health and CMV-seronegative.

Concerning this clone: The germline gene is not matched at one end of the junction; a read error may be the cause. The genes are TRBV7-7 and TRBJ2-5; the D gene is possibly TRBD2 (6 bases). The CDR3 has 15 residues. Per germline, CDR1 SSHAT and CDR2 FNYEAQ (reference sequence). CDR3 region: CASSTSVGGQETQYF. Written as DNA, the CDR3 is TGTGCTAGCAGCACCAGTGTTGGGGGGCAAGAGACCCAGTACTTC. Variable domain in full (rest from reference TRBV7-7 and TRBJ2-5): GAGVSQSPRYKVTKRGQDVTLRCDPISSHATLYWYQQALGQGPEFLTYFNYEAQPDKSGLPSDRFSAERPEGSISTLTIQRTEQRDSAMYRCASSTSVGGQETQYFGPGTRLLVL.

As DNA, the CDR3 is TGTGCCAGCAGCAGGGGAGGGTCTCTGAACACTGAAGCTTTCTTT. This translates into CASSRGGSLNTEAFF. The gene calls are TRBV9 and TRBJ1-1, with TRBD1 as a possible D gene (5 bases). V was trimmed by 4 bases and J by 0 bases, leaving 13 bases between them. The CDR3 consists of 15 residues. CDR1 and CDR2 (germline): SGDLS, YYNGEE.

The V gene is TRBV10-3, the J gene TRBJ1-2; TRBD1 might be the D (5 bases). CDR1 ENHRY and CDR2 SYGVKD come from the germline V gene. Trimming took off 3 bases at V and 4 bases at J, with 24 bases between the two ends. The length of the CDR3 is 18 residues. CDR3 bases: TGTGCCATCAGTGACCAGACAGCGGGGCGCTACGGTTTCTATGGCTACACCTTC. Amino acids: CAISDQTAGRYGFYGYTF.

CDR3 amino acids: CAIGGQTQETQYF. CDR3 coding DNA: TGTGCCATCGGAGGACAGACCCAAGAGACCCAGTACTTC. The chain employs TRBV10-3 and TRBJ2-5, with D perhaps matching TRBD1 (6 bases). The CDR3 covers 13 residues. V was clipped by 8 bases and J by 1 base, with 11 bases between them. CDR1 and CDR2 (germline): ENHRY, SYGVKD.

The table lists this clone with a few counts. V is TRBV18 and J is TRBJ1-2; 7 nucleotides line up with TRBD1. The germline CDR1 and CDR2 sequences are KGHSH and LQKENI. The CDR3 spans 16 residues. Trimming removed 6 bases from V and 3 bases from J; junction bases left unmatched: 13. The CDR3 here is CASSLSAGGMDYGYTF. CDR3 DNA: TGTGCCAGCTCCCTAAGTGCAGGGGGAATGGACTATGGCTACACCTTC.

The chain employs TRBV9 and TRBJ2-1, with D perhaps matching TRBD1 (5 bases). This CDR3 comprises 15 residues. The germline V gene has CDR1 SGDLS and CDR2 YYNGEE. V was trimmed by 0 bases and J by 6 bases, leaving 13 bases between them. The CDR3 DNA reads TGTGCCAGCAGCGTAGGTCGAACGCAGGGCAATGAGCAGTTCTTC. Protein: CASSVGRTQGNEQFF.

The chain has TRBV6-6 and TRBJ1-5; D might be TRBD1 (6 bases). Germline V gene data show CDR1 as MNHNY and CDR2 as SVGAGI (reference sequence). The V end was cut by 6 bases, the J end by 7 bases, with 22 bases between. CDR3 size: 16 residues. In nucleotides, the CDR3 is TGTGCCAGCAGGGGAGATTACAGGGCGGTCGGACAGCCCCAGCATTTT. It yields the protein CASRGDYRAVGQPQHF.

In regard to this clone: The junction departs from the called germline gene at one end, perhaps through a read error. The rearrangement uses TRBV7-9 and TRBJ2-5, with 7 bases fitting TRBD1. Germline V gives CDR1 SEHNR, CDR2 FQNEAQ (reference sequence). The CDR3 sequence is 14 residues long. The CDR3 region is CSSSQTGSPETQYF. The CDR3 bases are TGTTCCAGCAGCCAGACAGGGTCCCCAGAGACCCAGTACTTC.

The chain carries TRBV5-1 and TRBJ2-7; a weak D match, TRBD2 (6 bases). CDR1 and CDR2 from the germline V gene are SGHRS and YFSETQ. This CDR3 has 15 residues. V was pared by 4 bases and J by 1 base, with 15 bases between. The CDR3 here is CASSQGPGDSYEQYF. The DNA of the CDR3 is TGCGCCAGCAGCCAAGGCCCGGGAGATTCCTACGAGCAGTACTTC.

The V gene is TRBV7-9, the J gene TRBJ2-5; 9 nucleotides match TRBD2. The CDR3 consists of 15 residues. Germline-derived CDR1 and CDR2 are SEHNR and FQNEAQ (reference sequence). V lost 7 bases to trimming and J lost 4 bases; unmatched junction nucleotides: 10. For the CDR3, the DNA is TGTGCCAGCAACTCGCCGGCGGGGGGGCGAGAGACCCAGTACTTC. Translation: CASNSPAGGRETQYF.

The chain recombines TRBV19 with TRBJ2-5; tentatively, D is TRBD1 (5 bases). Trimming removed 1 base from V and 5 bases from J, with 14 bases in between. The CDR3 is made up of 15 amino acids. Germline V gene sequence: CDR1 LNHDA, CDR2 SQIVND (reference sequence). This CDR3 reads CASSIAFGAWETQYF. Here the CDR3 DNA reads TGTGCCAGTAGTATAGCCTTTGGGGCGTGGGAGACCCAGTACTTC.

The chain has TRBV5-6 and TRBJ1-6; D is unresolved. Trimming took off 4 bases at V and 10 bases at J, with 15 bases between the two ends. CDR3 size: 14 residues. Germline-derived CDR1 and CDR2 are SGHDT and YYEEEE. As DNA, the CDR3 is TGTGCCAGCAGCCCAACTCAATCGGGATCACCCCTCCACTTT. Encoded protein: CASSPTQSGSPLHF.

As concerns this clone: Relative to the germline gene, one junction end is altered; a read error may explain this. The V gene is TRBV7-9, the J gene TRBJ1-1; 8 nucleotides match TRBD1. Germline-derived CDR1 and CDR2 are SEHNR and FQNEAQ (reference sequence). This CDR3 has 16 amino acids. This CDR3 is CSSSLVTGGGNTEAFF. The CDR3 bases are TGTTCCAGCAGCTTAGTCACAGGGGGAGGGAACACTGAAGCTTTCTTT. Full variable domain (missing parts from reference TRBV7-9 and TRBJ1-1): DTGVSQNPRHKITKRGQNVTFRCDPISEHNRLYWYRQTLGQGPEFLTYFQNEAQLEKSRLLSDRFSAERPKGSFSTLEIQRTEQGDSAMYLCSSSLVTGGGNTEAFFGQGTRLTVV.

The chain is built from TRBV6-1 and TRBJ1-6; TRBD1 matches 9 bases. The ends lost 1 base at V and 9 bases at J; junction bases unmatched: 4. CDR3 length: 15 amino acids. Germline V gene data show CDR1 as MNHNS and CDR2 as SASEGT. CDR3 bases: TGTGCCAGCAGTGAAGGCAGGACAGGGGCTTCACCCCTCCACTTT. It specifies CASSEGRTGASPLHF.

Concerning this clone itself: The same CDR3 arises from other DNA sequences in this sample as well. The rearrangement links TRBV2 to TRBJ2-3, with D possibly matching TRBD2 (7 bases). Trimming shortened V by 3 bases and J by 1 base, and 11 bases separated the two germline ends. Germline V lookup: CDR1 SNHLY, CDR2 FYNNEI. This CDR3 has 15 amino acids. The CDR3 region is CASSDGRGGTDTQYF. CDR3 nucleotides: TGTGCCAGCAGTGATGGGAGGGGGGGCACAGATACGCAGTATTTT.

This chain connects TRBV18 to TRBJ2-5, with TRBD1 identical over 7 bases. The junction had 9 bases not matched to a gene; V was cut back by 3 bases and J by 5 bases. Germline V gives CDR1 KGHSH, CDR2 LQKENI. This CDR3 is 15 amino acids long. CDR3 coding DNA: TGTGCCAGCTCACCTGAACAGGGGTTCCGGGAGACCCAGTACTTC. Translation: CASSPEQGFRETQYF.

Concerning this clone itself: Its ends do not fully match the called genes, so a read error is possible. V and J are TRBV7-9 and TRBJ2-2; D gene uncertain. Germline V lookup: CDR1 SEHNR, CDR2 FQNEAQ (reference sequence). This CDR3 region has 12 residues. CDR3 sequence reads: CSSTQPAGELFF. For the CDR3, the DNA is TGTTCCAGCACCCAACCGGCCGGGGAGCTGTTTTTT.

About this clone itself: Other DNA sequences of this sample code for an identical CDR3. This chain joins TRBV6-5 and TRBJ1-5; D call uncertain. The length of the CDR3 is 15 residues. CDR1 and CDR2 from the germline V gene are MNHEY and SVGAGI. V was cut by 0 bases and J by 2 bases, with 8 bases left in between. The CDR3 here is CASSYSSGRNQPQHF. The CDR3 region has the DNA TGTGCCAGCAGTTACTCGTCGGGTCGCAATCAGCCCCAGCATTTT.

The genes are TRBV4-2 and TRBJ2-5; 9 nucleotides agree with TRBD2. V was pared by 0 bases and J by 5 bases, with 13 bases of the junction left unmatched. The CDR3 consists of 18 residues. Germline loops: CDR1 LGHNA, CDR2 YNFKEQ. CDR3 bases: TGTGCCAGCAGCCAAGAAACCCGTAGCGGGGGCTGGGGGGAGACCCAGTACTTC. As protein: CASSQETRSGGWGETQYF.

The table lists this clone with a few counts. This chain connects TRBV28 to TRBJ1-5, with D perhaps matching TRBD1 (5 bases). This CDR3 has 16 residues. CDR1 and CDR2 from the germline V gene are MDHEN and SYDVKM. The V gene lost 7 bases and the J gene lost 2 bases, with 18 bases spanning the gap. The CDR3 loop is CASTLYGARGNQPQHF. For the CDR3, the DNA is TGTGCCAGCACCTTATATGGGGCGCGCGGCAATCAGCCCCAGCATTTT.

The chain couples TRBV10-3 to TRBJ1-1; 8 nucleotides line up with TRBD1. Germline CDR1 ENHRY, CDR2 SYGVKD. The CDR3 totals 11 residues. The V and J ends lost 4 bases and 10 bases, in that order; junction bases with no gene match: 2. The CDR3 DNA sequence: TGTGCCATCAGTGGGGGACAGGCAGCTTTCTTT. This encodes CAISGGQAAFF.

The V and J genes are TRBV5-1 and TRBJ2-7; 12 bases map to TRBD1. The V gene's germline CDR1 is SGHRS and CDR2 YFSETQ. CDR3 size: 15 residues. The V gene end was trimmed by 3 bases and the J gene end by 7 bases; junction bases not matched to a gene: 8. Here the CDR3 reads CASSSLGQGAGEQYF. The CDR3, as DNA: TGCGCCAGCAGCTCATTGGGACAGGGGGCTGGAGAGCAGTACTTC.

The chain uses TRBV27 and TRBJ2-3, with D maybe TRBD1 (5 bases). V was pared by 4 bases and J by 2 bases, with 13 bases between. Germline V gene data show CDR1 as MNHEY and CDR2 as SMNVEV (reference sequence). The CDR3 sequence is 15 residues long. The chain's CDR3 is CASSSDSGITDTQYF. In nucleotides, the CDR3 is TGTGCCAGCAGTTCAGACTCAGGGATCACAGATACGCAGTATTTT.

This rearrangement joins TRBV5-1 to TRBJ1-6, with D maybe TRBD1 (5 bases). V shed 4 bases and J shed 5 bases, with 10 bases lying between them. CDR1 and CDR2 from the germline V gene are SGHRS and YFSETQ. The CDR3 has 14 residues. CDR3 coding DNA: TGCGCCAGCAGCACGACAGCGAATAATTCACCCCTCCACTTT. Amino acids: CASSTTANNSPLHF.

This clone was observed a handful of times. The CDR3 spells CAWSRQGNTEAFF. CDR3 nucleotides: TGTGCCTGGAGTAGACAGGGTAACACTGAAGCTTTCTTT. The chain is built from TRBV30 and TRBJ1-1, with TRBD1 matching over 7 bases. Germline V lookup: CDR1 GTSNPN, CDR2 SVGIG (reference sequence). This CDR3 spans 13 amino acids. V shed 2 bases and J 2 bases; nucleotides not matched to a gene: 2.

The gene calls are TRBV11-2 and TRBJ2-3; a weak D match, TRBD2 (6 bases). Per germline, CDR1 SGHAT and CDR2 FQNNGV. The CDR3 spans 14 residues. V lost 4 bases and J 4 bases, leaving 12 bases between the germline ends. CDR3 nucleotides: TGTGCCAGCAGCTCTAACACGGGGGCAGATACGCAGTATTTT. Translated: CASSSNTGADTQYF.

This clone is a singleton in its sample. This chain connects TRBV5-1 to TRBJ2-2; D not resolved. V was trimmed by 0 bases and J by 2 bases, leaving 2 bases between them. The CDR3 contains 13 residues. Germline V gene data show CDR1 as SGHRS and CDR2 as YFSETQ. CDR3 coding DNA: TGCGCCAGCAGCTTGGCTAACACCGGGGAGCTGTTTTTT. Translated, it gives CASSLANTGELFF.

This clone was picked up one time. The rearrangement links TRBV4-3 to TRBJ2-1; TRBD2 aligns across 8 bases. This CDR3 has 14 amino acids. CDR1 LGHNA and CDR2 YSLEER come from the germline V gene. J was trimmed by 9 bases and V by 0 bases; bases with no gene match: 4. The CDR3: CASSQDPTSGEQFF. The DNA of the CDR3 is TGCGCCAGCAGCCAAGATCCCACTAGCGGTGAGCAGTTCTTC.

This rearrangement joins TRBV19 to TRBJ2-7, with 10 bases lining up with TRBD1. The CDR3 has 17 amino acids. Germline trimming cut 1 base from V and 2 bases from J; bases unmatched to any gene: 8. Germline CDR1 reads LNHDA; CDR2 reads SQIVND (reference sequence). The DNA for the CDR3 is TGTGCCAGTAGTATAGTCTACCCCGGACAGGGGGCCTACGAGCAGTACTTC. Protein product: CASSIVYPGQGAYEQYF.

This clone was counted between two and nine times. The V and J genes are TRBV7-2 and TRBJ2-1; D is ambiguous. The CDR3 sequence is 13 residues long. Trimming removed 5 bases from V and 10 bases from J, with 15 bases in between. CDR1 and CDR2 (germline): SGHTA, FQGNSA. CDR3: CASSVSAVEEQFF. CDR3 sequence (DNA): TGTGCCAGCAGCGTCAGTGCGGTGGAGGAGCAGTTCTTC.

There are a few counts of this clone. This sequence joins TRBV5-1 and TRBJ2-7; TRBD2 matches 12 bases. The trim removed 3 bases at V and 3 bases at J, leaving 7 bases unmatched. The CDR3 has 16 amino acids. CDR1 and CDR2 (germline): SGHRS, YFSETQ. This CDR3 is CASSSSLAGGNYEQYF. The CDR3 nucleotides are TGCGCCAGCAGCTCGAGTCTAGCGGGGGGGAACTACGAGCAGTACTTC.

This sequence joins TRBV2 and TRBJ1-6; TRBD1 agrees at 9 bases. The CDR3 length is 14 residues. Germline lookup yields CDR1 SNHLY and CDR2 FYNNEI. V was clipped by 4 bases and J by 10 bases; unmatched bases: 5. CDR3 nucleotides: TGTGCCAGCAGTGGGACAGGGGCAGGCTCACCCCTCCACTTT. Its translation is CASSGTGAGSPLHF.